A single sample is the source of the 12 T cell receptor beta chains below, sequenced in a study of T cells in localized non-small cell lung cancer. The protocol was immunoSEQ multiplex PCR, while the TCRdb copy is restricted to in-frame clones and leaves out a portion. The sample lists tens of thousands of clones, roughly 89% occurring once. The sequenced sample was peripheral blood, obtained before any cancer treatment. The source is a male donor aged 60 or over with stage I squamous cell lung carcinoma.

This clone showed up just a few times. The V call is TRBV9, the J call TRBJ1-2; TRBD1 might be the D (5 bases). From germline, CDR1 is SGDLS and CDR2 YYNGEE. The V end lost 0 bases, the J end lost 4 bases, and 7 bases lay between the germline ends. The CDR3 consists of 13 residues. DNA for the CDR3: TGTGCCAGCAGCGTAGACGGGGGCTATGGCTACACCTTC. Its translation: CASSVDGGYGYTF.

The sample holds one count of this clone. J is TRBJ1-5 and V is TRBV27; TRBD1 matches 8 bases. V shed 4 bases, J shed 8 bases, and the junction held 7 bases outside the gene matches. The CDR3 is made up of 14 amino acids. Germline V lookup: CDR1 MNHEY, CDR2 SMNVEV (reference sequence). This CDR3 is CASSSTGGGEPQHF. The CDR3 region has the DNA TGTGCCAGCAGTTCCACAGGGGGGGGAGAGCCCCAGCATTTT.

CDR3 sequence: CASSQDYGYTF. The CDR3 DNA reads TGTGCCAGCAGCCAGGACTATGGCTACACCTTC. The chain employs TRBV6-1 and TRBJ1-2; D gene ambiguous. The germline V and J ends were trimmed by 6 bases and 3 bases, with 5 bases remaining between them. Germline-derived CDR1 and CDR2 are MNHNS and SASEGT. The CDR3 has 11 residues.

This clone was recorded once. This chain joins TRBV5-6 and TRBJ2-7; D uncertain. The CDR3 runs 13 residues. V was trimmed by 4 bases and J by 3 bases, leaving 11 bases between them. The germline CDR1 and CDR2 sequences are SGHDT and YYEEEE. The DNA of the CDR3 is TGTGCCAGCAGCCTCATCCTACACTACGAGCAGTACTTC. It specifies CASSLILHYEQYF.

A few counts support this clone. This chain uses TRBV19 with TRBJ2-2, with 9 bases matching TRBD1. Trimming at V came to 11 bases and at J to 3 bases, leaving 7 bases not matched to a gene. Per the germline V gene, CDR1 is LNHDA and CDR2 is SQIVND (reference sequence). This CDR3 has 14 amino acids. The CDR3 bases are TGTGCCTCTCGTGGACAGGGGTACACCGGGGAGCTGTTTTTT. It encodes CASRGQGYTGELFF.

The genes are TRBV10-3 and TRBJ1-5; D is undetermined. This CDR3 contains 15 residues. V lost 6 bases to trimming and J lost 0 bases, with 12 bases between them. CDR1 and CDR2 from the germline V gene are ENHRY and SYGVKD. CDR3 protein: CAIRANTDSNQPQHF. The CDR3 DNA sequence: TGTGCCATCAGAGCAAACACGGATAGCAATCAGCCCCAGCATTTT.

The J gene is TRBJ2-7, the V gene TRBV19; maybe TRBD1 (6 bases). Germline V gene sequence: CDR1 LNHDA, CDR2 SQIVND (reference sequence). This CDR3 region has 14 residues. V lost 7 bases and J lost 5, with 18 bases in between. Written as DNA, the CDR3 is TGTGCCAGTAAACGAGGTCAGGGGAGCGACGAGCAGTACTTC. This gives the protein CASKRGQGSDEQYF.

The chain combines TRBV5-1 with TRBJ2-7; TRBD1 aligns across 8 bases. The trim removed 3 bases at V and 3 bases at J, leaving 8 bases unmatched. Germline CDR1 SGHRS, CDR2 YFSETQ. The CDR3 spans 15 residues. CDR3 region: CASSSTGAEYYEQYF. The CDR3, as DNA: TGCGCCAGCAGCTCGACAGGGGCCGAATACTACGAGCAGTACTTC.

The chain recombines TRBV28 with TRBJ2-2, with 7 bases aligning to TRBD2. The CDR3 has 13 amino acids. Germline assignment: CDR1 MDHEN and CDR2 SYDVKM. V dropped 8 bases and J dropped 4; count of bases not matched to a gene: 4. This CDR3 is CASRTGGTGELFF. CDR3 nucleotides: TGTGCCAGCCGAACGGGGGGCACCGGGGAGCTGTTTTTT.

This rearrangement joins TRBV6-6 to TRBJ2-1, with TRBD2 matching over 8 bases. With V trimmed by 5 bases and J by 10 bases, 10 bases remained unmatched. Looked up from germline, CDR1 is MNHNY and CDR2 is SVGAGI (reference sequence). This CDR3 spans 14 amino acids. CDR3 coding DNA: TGTGCCAGCAGTCCCGATGCGGGGGGAGGCGAGCAGTTCTTC. Protein: CASSPDAGGGEQFF.

This rearrangement joins TRBV11-2 to TRBJ1-2, with D possibly matching TRBD1 (5 bases). This CDR3 comprises 15 residues. The V and J ends lost 1 base and 4 bases respectively, with 13 bases between them. CDR1 SGHAT and CDR2 FQNNGV come from the germline V gene. The CDR3 DNA sequence: TGTGCCAGCAGCTTAGGAAGGGGCAGGCTCTATGGCTACACCTTC. This sequence encodes CASSLGRGRLYGYTF.

This chain uses TRBV7-3 with TRBJ2-2; D is ambiguous. The V end was cut by 2 bases, the J end by 5 bases, with 3 bases between. Per germline, CDR1 SGHTA and CDR2 FQGTGA. This CDR3 is 12 amino acids long. CDR3 nucleotides: TGTGCCAGCAGCTTATCTACCGGGGAGCTGTTTTTT. Its protein product is CASSLSTGELFF.